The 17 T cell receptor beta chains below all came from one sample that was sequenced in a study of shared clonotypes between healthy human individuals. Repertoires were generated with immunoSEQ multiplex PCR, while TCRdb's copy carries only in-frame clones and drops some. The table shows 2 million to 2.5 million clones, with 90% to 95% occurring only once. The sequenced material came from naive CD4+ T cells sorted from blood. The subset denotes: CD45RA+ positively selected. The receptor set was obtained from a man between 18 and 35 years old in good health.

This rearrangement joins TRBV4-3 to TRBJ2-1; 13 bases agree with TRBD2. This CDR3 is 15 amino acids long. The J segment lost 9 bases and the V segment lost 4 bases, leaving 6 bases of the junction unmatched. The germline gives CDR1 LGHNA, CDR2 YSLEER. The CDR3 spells CASSRGLAGAVEQFF. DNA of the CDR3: TGCGCCAGCAGCCGTGGACTAGCGGGAGCGGTTGAGCAGTTCTTC.

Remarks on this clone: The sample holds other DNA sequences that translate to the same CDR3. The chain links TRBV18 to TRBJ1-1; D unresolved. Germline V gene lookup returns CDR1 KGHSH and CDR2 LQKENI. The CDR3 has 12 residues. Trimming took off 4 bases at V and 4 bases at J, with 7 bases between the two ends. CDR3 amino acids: CASSQTGTEAFF. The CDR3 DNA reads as TGTGCCAGCTCACAGACGGGCACTGAAGCTTTCTTT.

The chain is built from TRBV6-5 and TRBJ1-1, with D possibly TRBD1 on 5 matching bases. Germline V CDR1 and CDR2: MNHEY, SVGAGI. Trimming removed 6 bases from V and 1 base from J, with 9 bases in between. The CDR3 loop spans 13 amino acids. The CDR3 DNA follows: TGTGCCAGCAGGGGGGTTCGGAACACTGAAGCTTTCTTT. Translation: CASRGVRNTEAFF.

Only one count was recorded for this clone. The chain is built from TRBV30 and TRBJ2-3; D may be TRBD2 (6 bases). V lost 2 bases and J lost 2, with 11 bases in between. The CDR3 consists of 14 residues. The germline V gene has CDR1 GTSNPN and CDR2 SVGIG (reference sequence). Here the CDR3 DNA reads TGTGCCTGGAGTCTACAGGACTACACAGATACGCAGTATTTT. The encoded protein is CAWSLQDYTDTQYF.

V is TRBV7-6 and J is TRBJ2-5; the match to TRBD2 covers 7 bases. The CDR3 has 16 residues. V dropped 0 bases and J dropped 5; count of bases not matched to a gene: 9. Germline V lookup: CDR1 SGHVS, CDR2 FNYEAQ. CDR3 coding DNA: TGTGCCAGCAGCTTAGCGCAGGGCGGGAGCCTGGAGACCCAGTACTTC. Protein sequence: CASSLAQGGSLETQYF.

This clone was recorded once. This CDR3 is CASSSREFGGYTF. The CDR3 region has the DNA TGTGCCAGCAGCTCCAGGGAATTCGGCGGCTACACCTTC. This chain uses TRBV7-9 with TRBJ1-2; D is perhaps TRBD1 (5 bases). The CDR3 runs 13 residues. The V end lost 4 bases, the J end lost 8 bases, and 14 bases lay between the germline ends. Germline V lookup: CDR1 SEHNR, CDR2 FQNEAQ (reference sequence).

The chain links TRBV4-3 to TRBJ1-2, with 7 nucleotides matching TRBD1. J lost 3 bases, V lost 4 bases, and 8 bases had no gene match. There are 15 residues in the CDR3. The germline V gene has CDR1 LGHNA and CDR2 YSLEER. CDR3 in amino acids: CASSREWTGYYGYTF. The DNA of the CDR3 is TGCGCCAGCAGCCGGGAGTGGACAGGCTACTATGGCTACACCTTC.

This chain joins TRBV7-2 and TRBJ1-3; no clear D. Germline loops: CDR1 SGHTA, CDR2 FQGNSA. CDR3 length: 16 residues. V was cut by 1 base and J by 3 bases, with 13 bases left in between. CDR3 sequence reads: CASSLVGRSGGNTIYF. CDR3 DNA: TGTGCCAGCAGCTTAGTAGGGCGCAGCGGTGGAAACACCATATATTTT.

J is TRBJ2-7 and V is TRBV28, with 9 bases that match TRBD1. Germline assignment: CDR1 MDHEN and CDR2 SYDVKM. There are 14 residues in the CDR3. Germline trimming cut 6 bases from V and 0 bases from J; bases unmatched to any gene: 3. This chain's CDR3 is CASRDRGSSYEQYF. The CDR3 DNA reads TGTGCCAGCAGGGACAGGGGAAGCTCCTACGAGCAGTACTTC. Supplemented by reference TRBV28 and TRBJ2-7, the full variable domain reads DVKVTQSSRYLVKRTGEKVFLECVQDMDHENMFWYRQDPGLGLRLIYFSYDVKMKEKGDIPEGYSVSREKKERFSLILESASTNQTSMYLCASRDRGSSYEQYFGPGTRLTVT.

The chain's CDR3 is CASSESGVTAQYF. CDR3 nucleotide sequence: TGCGCCAGCAGTGAATCGGGGGTGACAGCGCAGTATTTT. V is TRBV10-1 and J is TRBJ2-3, with D possibly being TRBD2 (6 bases). Trimming left V 3 bases short and J 10 bases short, with 14 bases between. Germline loops: CDR1 WNHNN, CDR2 SYGVQD (reference sequence). The CDR3 extends over 13 amino acids.

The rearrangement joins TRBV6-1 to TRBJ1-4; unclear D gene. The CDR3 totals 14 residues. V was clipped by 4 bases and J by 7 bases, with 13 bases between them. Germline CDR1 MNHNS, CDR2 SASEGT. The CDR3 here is CASSGRRGSEKLFF. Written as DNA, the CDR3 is TGTGCCAGCAGTGGTAGGAGAGGGAGTGAAAAACTGTTTTTT.

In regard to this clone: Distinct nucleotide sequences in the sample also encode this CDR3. The CDR3 nucleotides are TGTGCCAGCTCACCCCGACAGGGGGAGACCCAGTACTTC. Its translation: CASSPRQGETQYF. This chain connects TRBV18 to TRBJ2-5, with TRBD1 identical over 8 bases. Germline CDR1 KGHSH, CDR2 LQKENI. V was clipped by 3 bases and J by 5 bases; unmatched bases: 2. The CDR3 is made up of 13 amino acids.

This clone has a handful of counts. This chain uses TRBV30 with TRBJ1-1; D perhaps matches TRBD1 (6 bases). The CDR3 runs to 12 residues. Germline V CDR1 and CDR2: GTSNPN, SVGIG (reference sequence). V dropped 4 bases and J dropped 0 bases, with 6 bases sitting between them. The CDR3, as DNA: TGTGCCTGGAACAGGGTGAACACTGAAGCTTTCTTT. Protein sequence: CAWNRVNTEAFF.

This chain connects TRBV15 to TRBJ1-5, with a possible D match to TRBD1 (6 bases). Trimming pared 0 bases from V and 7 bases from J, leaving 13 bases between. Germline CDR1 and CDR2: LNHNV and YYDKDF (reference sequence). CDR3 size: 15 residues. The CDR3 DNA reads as TGTGCCACCAGCAGAGATCGGGGGCCGGTACAGCCCCAGCATTTT. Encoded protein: CATSRDRGPVQPQHF.

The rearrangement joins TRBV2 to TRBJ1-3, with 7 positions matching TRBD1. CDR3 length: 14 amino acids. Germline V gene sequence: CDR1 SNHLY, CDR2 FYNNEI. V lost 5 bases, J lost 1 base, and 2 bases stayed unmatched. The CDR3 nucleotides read TGTGCCAGCAGTAAGACAGGGTCTGGAAACACCATATATTTT. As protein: CASSKTGSGNTIYF.

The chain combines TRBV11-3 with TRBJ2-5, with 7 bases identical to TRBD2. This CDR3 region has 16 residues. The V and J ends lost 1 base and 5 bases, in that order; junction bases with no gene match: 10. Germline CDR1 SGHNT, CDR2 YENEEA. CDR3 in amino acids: CASSLGGAGATETQYF. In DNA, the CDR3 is TGTGCCAGCAGCTTAGGCGGTGCGGGAGCGACGGAGACCCAGTACTTC.

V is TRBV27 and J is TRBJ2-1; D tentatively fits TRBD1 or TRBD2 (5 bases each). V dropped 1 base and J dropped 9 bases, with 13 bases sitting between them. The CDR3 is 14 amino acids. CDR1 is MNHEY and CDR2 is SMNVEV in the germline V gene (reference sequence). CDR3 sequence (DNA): TGTGCCAGCAGTTTATACCCCGGTGGGGGTGAGCAGTTCTTC. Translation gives CASSLYPGGGEQFF.